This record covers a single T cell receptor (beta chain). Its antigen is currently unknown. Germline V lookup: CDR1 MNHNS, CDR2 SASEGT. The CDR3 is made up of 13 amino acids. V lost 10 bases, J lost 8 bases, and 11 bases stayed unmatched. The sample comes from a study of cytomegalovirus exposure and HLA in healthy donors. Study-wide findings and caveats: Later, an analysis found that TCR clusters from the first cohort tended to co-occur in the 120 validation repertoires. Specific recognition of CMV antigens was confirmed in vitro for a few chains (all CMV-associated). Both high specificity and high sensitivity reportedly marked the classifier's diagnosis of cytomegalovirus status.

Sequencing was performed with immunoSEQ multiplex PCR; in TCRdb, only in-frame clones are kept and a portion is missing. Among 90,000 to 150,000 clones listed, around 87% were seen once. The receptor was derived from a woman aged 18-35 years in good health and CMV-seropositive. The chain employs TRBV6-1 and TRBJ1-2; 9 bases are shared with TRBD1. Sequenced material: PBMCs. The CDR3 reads CATLGTGRIGYTF. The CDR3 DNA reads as TGTGCCACCCTAGGGACAGGGAGAATCGGCTACACCTTC.